This T cell receptor (beta chain) was identified during a study of shared T cell receptors in the human thymus. The V gene's germline CDR1 is SGHRS and CDR2 YFSETQ. The CDR3 has 14 amino acids. Trimming at V came to 4 bases and at J to 5 bases, leaving 4 bases not matched to a gene. The method was immunoSEQ multiplex PCR; TCRdb's version includes in-frame clones alone and lacks a portion of them. The table lists about 380,000 clones, approximately 95% of them singletons. The chain joins TRBV5-1 to TRBJ2-5; 11 positions agree with TRBD2. The sample taken for sequencing was thymocytes. The clonotype comes from a human donor. Written as DNA, the CDR3 is TGCGCCAGCAGCGGACGACTAGCGGGGGAGACCCAGTACTTC. Translation gives CASSGRLAGETQYF.